The present entry profiles one T cell receptor (beta chain) with its context. What it binds is unknown. Pooled together were second doses at about 4 or about 12 weeks. These data come from a study of T cell responses to AZD1222 COVID-19 vaccine. TCRdb keeps only in-frame clones here, not all; method: immunoSEQ multiplex PCR. The sample lists approximately 170,000 clones, around nine tenths occurring once. Study conclusions and caveats: No day 14 peak samples; only post-peak repertoires were characterized.

The sequence came from an adult who received the AZD1222 COVID-19 vaccine. Sequenced material: peripheral blood, taken 28 days after the second AZD1222 dose.

CDR3 sequence: CASSKGSGSYNEQFF. The CDR3 DNA is TGTGCCAGTAGTAAGGGTTCCGGCTCCTACAATGAGCAGTTCTTC. The rearrangement uses TRBV19 and TRBJ2-1; D is undetermined. This CDR3 is built from 15 residues. CDR1 is LNHDA and CDR2 is SQIVND in the germline V gene (reference sequence). V was trimmed by 4 bases and J by 0 bases, leaving 10 bases between them. Combining the CDR3 with reference TRBV19 and TRBJ2-1 gives the whole variable domain DGGITQSPKYLFRKEGQNVTLSCEQNLNHDAMYWYRQDPGQGLRLIYYSQIVNDFQKGDIAEGYSVSREKKESFPLTVTSAQKNPTAFYLCASSKGSGSYNEQFFGPGTRLTVL.